Listed below are T cell receptor beta chains from one sample, sequenced in a study of blood T cells in healthy people across ages. MiXCR was run by TCRdb on the 5' RACE reads, yielding one entry per CDR3 protein. The sample consists of about 1.8 million distinct CDR3 sequences, roughly 50% of them appearing once. The sample taken for sequencing was blood. The receptor source for this set is a middle-aged woman in good health. Each CDR3 is given without its conserved first and last residue. D genes are given only for firm matches. A row's size may be missing; if present it is once, few, many or a size class.

TRBV28	TRBD2	-	TRBJ2-1	ASSLVVSGGRSSYNEQF
TRBV7-2	-	once	TRBJ1-1	ASSSGRGAF
TRBV14	-	few	TRBJ1-2	ASSPRGSRGSNYGYT
TRBV20-1	-	few	TRBJ1-2	SASPSRVPYYGYT
TRBV5-1	-	-	TRBJ1-1	ASSPVLRGTEAF
TRBV7-2	-	-	-	ASSLGASAVETQY
TRBV12-3/TRBV12-4	TRBD2	few	TRBJ2-1	ASSSLAATYNEQF
TRBV6-2/TRBV6-3	-	-	TRBJ1-5	ASSYSRGGQPQH
TRBV15	TRBD2	few	TRBJ2-1	ATSTRWEGRGNEQF
TRBV10-3	-	-	TRBJ2-1	AISDRDRSYNEQF
TRBV20-1	-	-	TRBJ2-5	SARADEGRKETQY
TRBV5-1	-	few	TRBJ2-4	ASSLAWGLKNIQY
TRBV6-5	-	few	TRBJ1-6	ASSYSIGGTRNSPLH
TRBV4-3	-	few	TRBJ1-6	ASSQDSGVNSPLH
TRBV20-1	-	-	TRBJ2-1	SAEAGASPYNEQF
TRBV4-1	-	-	TRBJ2-1	ASSQETFPDYKEQF
TRBV4-1	-	-	TRBJ1-2	ASSQEEYYGYT
TRBV27	-	-	TRBJ2-5	ASSPGGPAQETQY
TRBV4-3	-	-	TRBJ1-1	ASSQAIILGTEAF
TRBV12-3/TRBV12-4	-	-	TRBJ1-4	ASSTGTFNEKLF
TRBV20-1	-	-	TRBJ1-2	SARERGDANYGYT
TRBV29-1	TRBD1	-	TRBJ1-2	SVEDRQGAMGYT
TRBV5-1	-	-	TRBJ2-1	ASSVDWSSYNEQF
TRBV3-1	TRBD2	few	TRBJ2-3	ASSQQRGRGDTQY
TRBV29-1	TRBD1	-	TRBJ1-2	SVERTGGDYGYT
TRBV5-1	-	-	TRBJ2-1	ASSFDREGDEQF
TRBV5-1	-	few	TRBJ2-7	ASSGTKVLSSYEQY
TRBV13	TRBD1	-	TRBJ1-2	ASSSQNRGKFYGYT
TRBV6-5	TRBD2	-	TRBJ2-5	ASLGLAGQETQY